The 23 T cell receptor beta chains below were found in one sample sequenced in a study of blood T cell repertoires in COVID-19. TCRdb's table, derived via immunoSEQ multiplex PCR, lists solely in-frame clones and lacks some. The repertoire holds 280,000 or so clones, with around 85% as singletons. The sequenced sample consisted of PBMCs or T cells enriched from blood (not recorded which). These receptors all come from a woman in her thirties or forties who had recovered from COVID-19.

The V gene is TRBV11-3, the J gene TRBJ2-4; D is uncertain. Germline CDR1 is SGHNT and CDR2 is YENEEA. With 4 bases removed from V and 4 bases from J, the gap between germline ends came to 2 bases. CDR3 length: 11 amino acids. The DNA of the CDR3 is TGTGCCAGCAGCTCTAAAAACATTCAGTACTTC. Translation: CASSSKNIQYF.

The chain links TRBV19 to TRBJ2-5; TRBD1 matches at 7 bases. The V segment lost 6 bases and the J segment 5 bases; nucleotides outside the gene matches: 6. CDR3 length: 13 residues. CDR1 and CDR2 (germline): LNHDA, SQIVND (reference sequence). This CDR3 is CASSDRARETQYF. DNA for the CDR3: TGTGCCAGTAGCGACAGGGCTCGGGAGACCCAGTACTTC.

V gene TRBV6-2 or TRBV6-3 combines with J gene TRBJ1-1, with 10 nucleotides matching TRBD1. CDR1 and CDR2 from the germline V gene are MNHEY and SVGEGT. CDR3 length equals 14 residues. Trimming at V came to 4 bases and at J to 6 bases, leaving 5 bases not matched to a gene. The CDR3 DNA reads as TGTGCCAGCAGTTCCCGACAGGGGGCAGCTGAAGCTTTCTTT. As protein: CASSSRQGAAEAFF.

The rearrangement joins TRBV7-3 to TRBJ2-3; 9 nucleotides agree with TRBD2. Trimming cost V 2 bases and J 13 bases; bases outside gene matches: 7. The CDR3 consists of 13 residues. Germline assignment: CDR1 SGHTA and CDR2 FQGTGA. DNA of the CDR3: TGTGCCAGCAGCTTACTGACTAGCGGCCAAAAGTATTTT. Protein: CASSLLTSGQKYF. The full variable domain, with the rest looked up from reference TRBV7-3 and TRBJ2-3, is GAGVSQTPSNKVTEKGKYVELRCDPISGHTALYWYRQSLGQGPEFLIYFQGTGAADDSGLPNDRFFAVRPEGSVSTLKIQRTERGDSAVYLCASSLLTSGQKYFGPGTRLTVL.

This clone appeared a few times. The gene calls are TRBV15 and TRBJ2-1, with 8 bases identical to TRBD2. This CDR3 has 13 residues. With V trimmed by 8 bases and J by 3 bases, 3 bases remained unmatched. Germline lookup yields CDR1 LNHNV and CDR2 YYDKDF (reference sequence). CDR3 protein: CATLRGDYNEQFF. The CDR3, as DNA: TGTGCCACCTTGCGGGGGGACTACAATGAGCAGTTCTTC.

V gene TRBV5-1 combines with J gene TRBJ2-1; the match to TRBD2 covers 10 bases. In germline, CDR1 is SGHRS, CDR2 YFSETQ. Unmatched junction bases numbered 4, after V lost 2 bases and J lost 8 bases. CDR3 length: 14 amino acids. CDR3 DNA: TGCGCCAGCAGCTTCATAGCGGGAGGCCATGAGCAGTTCTTC. Its protein product is CASSFIAGGHEQFF. The full variable domain, its missing parts supplied by reference TRBV5-1 and TRBJ2-1, is KAGVTQTPRYLIKTRGQQVTLSCSPISGHRSVSWYQQTPGQGLQFLFEYFSETQRNKGNFPGRFSGRQFSNSRSEMNVSTLELGDSALYLCASSFIAGGHEQFFGPGTRLTVL.

This rearrangement joins TRBV4-3 to TRBJ1-3; D not resolved. With 1 base removed from V and 2 bases from J, the gap between germline ends came to 9 bases. This CDR3 contains 15 residues. Germline V lookup: CDR1 LGHNA, CDR2 YSLEER. In nucleotides, the CDR3 is TGCGCCAGCAGCCAAGGACTCGGTCCTGGAAACACCATATATTTT. Translated, it gives CASSQGLGPGNTIYF.

The chain employs TRBV19 and TRBJ2-4; D may be TRBD1 (6 bases). This CDR3 has 15 amino acids. Germline V gene data show CDR1 as LNHDA and CDR2 as SQIVND (reference sequence). Trimming pared 6 bases from V and 0 bases from J, leaving 12 bases between. CDR3 in DNA: TGTGCCAGTAGAGATCTGACAGGAGCCAAAAACATTCAGTACTTC. It codes for CASRDLTGAKNIQYF.

The chain uses TRBV2 and TRBJ1-6; D is possibly TRBD1 (6 bases). Trimming shortened V by 6 bases and J by 7 bases, and 16 bases separated the two germline ends. The germline CDR1 and CDR2 sequences are SNHLY and FYNNEI. This CDR3 is 15 amino acids long. This chain's CDR3 is CASRETTGLNSPLHF. CDR3 DNA: TGTGCCAGCAGGGAGACGACAGGTCTAAATTCACCCCTCCACTTT.

The V gene is TRBV5-1, the J gene TRBJ1-2; possible D gene TRBD1, 6 bases. The V gene's germline CDR1 is SGHRS and CDR2 YFSETQ. This CDR3 has 11 amino acids. V lost 3 bases and J 14 bases, leaving 14 bases between the germline ends. The CDR3 DNA is TGCGCCAGCAGCTCCGAGGGGGGGGTGACCTTC. It is translated as CASSSEGGVTF.

This chain uses TRBV6-5 with TRBJ1-2; no clear D. CDR1 is MNHEY and CDR2 is SVGAGI in the germline V gene. Trimming removed 2 bases at V and 6 bases at J, with 10 bases between. The CDR3 has 13 amino acids. The CDR3 sequence: CASSYGPSNGYTF. The CDR3 coding sequence is TGTGCCAGCAGTTACGGGCCTAGCAATGGCTACACCTTC.

V is TRBV28 and J is TRBJ2-3, with D maybe TRBD2 (6 bases). The CDR3 has 16 amino acids. With 3 bases removed from V and 0 bases from J, the gap between germline ends came to 13 bases. From germline, CDR1 is MDHEN and CDR2 SYDVKM. Here the CDR3 DNA reads TGTGCCAGCAGTTTCGCACTAGCACTGAGCACAGATACGCAGTATTTT. Translated, it gives CASSFALALSTDTQYF.

CDR3 sequence (DNA): TGTGCCACCCCCAAGGGGGCTGTAGGGACCGGGGAGCTGTTTTTT. Encoded protein: CATPKGAVGTGELFF. This chain uses TRBV6-5 with TRBJ2-2, with TRBD1 identical over 7 bases. V lost 10 bases and J lost 5; bases outside the gene matches: 13. Germline V gene lookup returns CDR1 MNHEY and CDR2 SVGAGI. This CDR3 comprises 15 residues.

The CDR3 protein is CASKRDGSSYEQYF. The CDR3 DNA sequence: TGTGCCAGCAAGAGGGACGGGAGCTCCTACGAGCAGTACTTC. The chain joins TRBV27 to TRBJ2-7; maybe TRBD2 (6 bases). This CDR3 contains 14 residues. Trimming shortened V by 7 bases and J by 0 bases, and 13 bases separated the two germline ends. The germline gives CDR1 MNHEY, CDR2 SMNVEV (reference sequence).

The V gene is TRBV29-1, the J gene TRBJ2-1; D is possibly TRBD1 (6 bases). Between the trimmed V and J ends, which lost 6 bases and 11 bases, there was a span of 14 bases. The germline CDR1 and CDR2 sequences are SQVTM and ANQGSEA. CDR3 length equals 11 residues. Here the CDR3 DNA reads TGCAGCGTCGCGCCCGGGACAAAGCAGTTCTTC. Translated, it gives CSVAPGTKQFF.

There are a few counts of this clone. The chain couples TRBV4-1 to TRBJ1-6; D is unclear. The V gene lost 0 bases and the J gene lost 7 bases, with 7 bases spanning the gap. The CDR3 totals 14 residues. The germline gives CDR1 MGHRA, CDR2 YSYEKL. Here the CDR3 DNA reads TGCGCCAGCAGCCAAGAATCGCAGAATTCACCCCTCCACTTT. Translation gives CASSQESQNSPLHF.

V gene TRBV24-1 combines with J gene TRBJ1-5; no clear D gene. The CDR3 covers 12 residues. V lost 4 bases, J lost 5 bases, and 5 bases lay in between. Germline V gives CDR1 KGHDR, CDR2 SFDVKD. The CDR3 sequence: CATSDTDQPQHF. The CDR3 coding sequence is TGTGCCACCAGTGACACGGATCAGCCCCAGCATTTT.

This chain joins TRBV18 and TRBJ2-5; TRBD2 is a possible D gene (5 bases). The CDR3 is made up of 18 amino acids. Germline V gene data show CDR1 as KGHSH and CDR2 as LQKENI. The V end was cut by 2 bases, the J end by 5 bases, with 24 bases between. The CDR3: CASSPNPVIRGSGETQYF. CDR3 nucleotides: TGTGCCAGCTCACCAAATCCAGTGATTCGAGGGAGTGGGGAGACCCAGTACTTC. Variable domain in full (rest from reference TRBV18 and TRBJ2-5): NAGVMQNPRHLVRRRGQEARLRCSPMKGHSHVYWYRQLPEEGLKFMVYLQKENIIDESGMPKERFSAEFPKEGPSILRIQQVVRGDSAAYFCASSPNPVIRGSGETQYFGPGTRLLVL.

V usage is TRBV28 and J usage is TRBJ2-1; no definite D call. V lost 5 bases and J 5 bases, leaving 13 bases between the germline ends. This CDR3 has 14 amino acids. From germline, CDR1 is MDHEN and CDR2 SYDVKM. The CDR3 loop is CASSRWSSNNEQFF. The CDR3 nucleotides read TGTGCCAGCAGTCGGTGGAGTTCCAACAATGAGCAGTTCTTC.

The V and J genes are TRBV7-8 and TRBJ2-7; TRBD2 aligns across 9 bases. CDR3 size: 15 residues. The V segment lost 4 bases and the J segment 6 bases; nucleotides outside the gene matches: 10. Germline-derived CDR1 and CDR2 are SGHVS and FQNEAQ. CDR3 residues: CASSSAPGLAAEQYF. CDR3 bases: TGTGCCAGCAGCTCAGCCCCGGGACTAGCCGCCGAGCAGTACTTC.

This chain links TRBV6-1 with TRBJ2-7; D is ambiguous. Trimming pared 2 bases from V and 2 bases from J, leaving 13 bases between. Per germline, CDR1 MNHNS and CDR2 SASEGT. The CDR3 has 15 residues. The CDR3 sequence is CASSESPVLTYEQYF. CDR3 nucleotides: TGTGCCAGCAGTGAATCCCCGGTGCTGACCTACGAGCAGTACTTC.

The chain uses TRBV28 and TRBJ2-7; 9 bases match TRBD1. V trimming: 6 bases; J trimming: 4 bases; junction bases outside the gene matches: 10. From germline, CDR1 is MDHEN and CDR2 SYDVKM. This CDR3 spans 15 amino acids. The CDR3 loop is CASSPPGQGIYEQYF. CDR3 sequence (DNA): TGTGCCAGCAGCCCACCGGGACAGGGAATATACGAGCAGTACTTC.

The sample holds one count of this clone. The gene calls are TRBV7-3 and TRBJ2-1, with 12 bases identical to TRBD2. V lost 1 base to trimming and J lost 7 bases; unmatched junction nucleotides: 2. The CDR3 length is 15 residues. The germline CDR1 and CDR2 sequences are SGHTA and FQGTGA. The CDR3 DNA is TGTGCCAGCAGCTTAATGGGGACTAGCGGGAATGAGCAGTTCTTC. Amino acid sequence: CASSLMGTSGNEQFF.